Presented here are 31 T cell receptor beta chains from one specimen sequenced in a study of OX40 agonist ivuxolimab in advanced cancers. Clones were sequenced by immunoSEQ multiplex PCR, and TCRdb holds only the in-frame ones, with some missing. Of approximately 35,000 clones detected, 88% appear once; the ten largest clones hold less than 4.5%. The starting material was CD4+ or CD8+ T cells sorted from blood, obtained in a trial of the OX40 agonist ivuxolimab. These receptors were taken from an adult with an advanced solid tumor such as melanoma, head and neck, liver or kidney cancer.

The chain combines TRBV28 with TRBJ2-5, with 11 bases fitting TRBD2. The trim removed 6 bases at V and 14 bases at J, leaving 8 bases unmatched. Germline lookup yields CDR1 MDHEN and CDR2 SYDVKM. CDR3 size: 12 residues. The CDR3 region has the DNA TGTGCCAGCAGGACTAGCGGGATCGCCGAATACTTC. It translates to CASRTSGIAEYF.

The count of this clone is one. This sequence joins TRBV5-1 and TRBJ2-6, with unresolved D. The CDR3 runs 15 residues. The V and J ends lost 0 bases and 4 bases respectively, with 8 bases between them. Germline V gene lookup returns CDR1 SGHRS and CDR2 YFSETQ. The CDR3 spells CASSLVGAGANVLTF. The CDR3 DNA sequence: TGCGCCAGCAGCTTGGTAGGTGCCGGGGCCAACGTCCTGACTTTC.

The genes are TRBV29-1 and TRBJ1-2; D is unresolved. This CDR3 has 12 residues. Germline V gene sequence: CDR1 SQVTM, CDR2 ANQGSEA. Trimming stripped 4 bases from V and 5 bases from J, with 11 bases between. The CDR3, as DNA: TGCAGCGTTGGGGTCGGGCAGTATGGCTACACCTTC. Residues: CSVGVGQYGYTF.

The CDR3 loop is CASSIRGPSYNEQFF. The CDR3 DNA reads TGTGCCAGTAGTATCCGTGGGCCCTCCTACAATGAGCAGTTCTTC. The chain has TRBV19 and TRBJ2-1; D gene unclear. The germline V gene has CDR1 LNHDA and CDR2 SQIVND (reference sequence). Trimming took off 3 bases at V and 0 bases at J, with 9 bases between the two ends. The CDR3 is made up of 15 amino acids.

This rearrangement joins TRBV4-1 to TRBJ1-1; D gene ambiguous. Germline-derived CDR1 and CDR2 are MGHRA and YSYEKL. There are 13 residues in the CDR3. With 1 base removed from V and 1 base from J, the gap between germline ends came to 4 bases. CDR3 protein: CASSQVANTEAFF. CDR3 DNA: TGCGCCAGCAGCCAAGTGGCGAACACTGAAGCTTTCTTT.

The chain couples TRBV5-1 to TRBJ2-2, with D unclear. CDR1 and CDR2 (germline): SGHRS, YFSETQ. The length of the CDR3 is 13 residues. V was pared by 6 bases and J by 1 base, with 7 bases between. The CDR3 sequence: CASTAGNTGELFF. The CDR3 bases are TGCGCCAGCACCGCCGGGAACACCGGGGAGCTGTTTTTT.

The chain uses TRBV6-1 and TRBJ2-1; no reliable D call. Trimming took off 5 bases at V and 7 bases at J, with 12 bases between the two ends. This CDR3 contains 13 residues. The germline gives CDR1 MNHNS, CDR2 SASEGT. CDR3 sequence reads: CASSMFSRNEQFF. CDR3 DNA sequence: TGTGCCAGCAGTATGTTCTCTCGAAATGAGCAGTTCTTC.

The rearrangement links TRBV18 to TRBJ1-5; D unresolved. Germline V lookup: CDR1 KGHSH, CDR2 LQKENI. The CDR3 loop spans 16 amino acids. V lost 2 bases to trimming and J lost 1 base, with 12 bases between them. The CDR3 nucleotides are TGTGCCAGCTCACCAGCAGGCCCGGGAAGCAATCAGCCCCAGCATTTT. This encodes CASSPAGPGSNQPQHF.

The chain uses TRBV6-1 and TRBJ1-4, with a weak D call TRBD1 (5 bases). Germline CDR1 and CDR2: MNHNS and SASEGT. With 6 bases removed from V and 7 bases from J, the gap between germline ends came to 12 bases. The CDR3 loop spans 13 amino acids. CDR3 nucleotides: TGTGCCAGCAGAAGGGTGGGGGGTGAAAAACTGTTTTTT. It specifies CASRRVGGEKLFF.

CDR3 sequence: CASSSDGYEQYF. CDR3 DNA: TGCGCCAGCAGCTCGGACGGCTACGAGCAGTACTTC. The rearrangement uses TRBV5-1 and TRBJ2-7; unclear D gene. There are 12 residues in the CDR3. Germline CDR1 and CDR2: SGHRS and YFSETQ. The germline V and J ends were trimmed by 3 bases and 3 bases, with 7 bases remaining between them.

The rearrangement joins TRBV6-1 to TRBJ1-3; D not certain. The CDR3 totals 15 residues. Germline CDR1 MNHNS, CDR2 SASEGT. The V end lost 1 base, the J end lost 3 bases, and 10 bases lay between the germline ends. The CDR3: CASSEVGGFGNTIYF. The CDR3 nucleotides are TGTGCCAGCAGTGAAGTCGGAGGATTTGGAAACACCATATATTTT.

The V and J genes are TRBV7-3 and TRBJ2-1; the D is unclear. V lost 2 bases to trimming and J lost 0 bases, with 17 bases between them. Germline V lookup: CDR1 SGHTA, CDR2 FQGTGA. This CDR3 is 18 amino acids long. The DNA for the CDR3 is TGTGCCAGCAGCTTACAGTCGCGGTCCAGTCGCTCCTACAATGAGCAGTTCTTC. It codes for CASSLQSRSSRSYNEQFF.

The chain recombines TRBV6-1 with TRBJ1-1; 10 positions agree with TRBD1. Trimming cost V 9 bases and J 5 bases; bases outside gene matches: 6. The CDR3 runs 13 residues. Germline-derived CDR1 and CDR2 are MNHNS and SASEGT. The CDR3 coding sequence is TGTGCCAGTATTAGACAGGGGGCTACTGAAGCTTTCTTT. Residues: CASIRQGATEAFF.

This clone was found once. The rearrangement links TRBV11-2 to TRBJ2-1; possibly TRBD2 for D (7 bases). The CDR3 has 13 residues. Looked up from germline, CDR1 is SGHAT and CDR2 is FQNNGV. V lost 5 bases and J lost 11, with 16 bases in between. The CDR3 DNA follows: TGTGCCAGCAGCGTAGGACAGAGCGGGAAGCAGTTCTTC. Translation gives CASSVGQSGKQFF. Full variable domain (rest looked up from reference TRBV11-2 and TRBJ2-1): EAGVAQSPRYKIIEKRQSVAFWCNPISGHATLYWYQQILGQGPKLLIQFQNNGVVDDSQLPKDRFSAERLKGVDSTLKIQPAKLEDSAVYLCASSVGQSGKQFFGPGTRLTVL.

The J gene is TRBJ2-7, the V gene TRBV7-9; 7 positions match TRBD1. The CDR3 length is 15 residues. Germline V lookup: CDR1 SEHNR, CDR2 FQNEAQ (reference sequence). Trimming at V came to 3 bases and at J to 0 bases, leaving 5 bases not matched to a gene. The CDR3 reads CASSFRDSSSYEQYF. The CDR3, as DNA: TGTGCCAGCAGCTTCCGGGACAGCAGCTCCTACGAGCAGTACTTC.

V and J are TRBV15 and TRBJ2-1; possible D gene TRBD1, 5 bases. The CDR3 extends over 13 amino acids. Between the trimmed V and J ends, which lost 5 bases and 4 bases, there was a span of 9 bases. CDR1 is LNHNV, CDR2 YYDKDF, per germline (reference sequence). The CDR3 region is CATSPGKYNEQFF. The CDR3 DNA sequence: TGTGCCACCAGCCCAGGGAAGTACAATGAGCAGTTCTTC.

The chain employs TRBV6-4 and TRBJ1-5, with TRBD1 as a possible D gene (6 bases). This CDR3 region has 12 residues. V was cut by 9 bases and J by 6 bases, with 12 bases left in between. Germline values: CDR1 MRHNA, CDR2 SNTAGT. The CDR3 DNA follows: TGTGCCAGAGAACCAGGGGTTCAGCCCCAGCATTTT. Its translation is CAREPGVQPQHF.

The chain combines TRBV29-1 with TRBJ2-2; D is perhaps TRBD1 (6 bases). The CDR3 has 14 residues. V dropped 6 bases and J dropped 2 bases, with 13 bases sitting between them. Germline V gives CDR1 SQVTM, CDR2 ANQGSEA. CDR3 bases: TGCAGCGTGTTCCAGGACAGAAACACCGGGGAGCTGTTTTTT. Its protein is CSVFQDRNTGELFF.

This CDR3 reads CASSLNLLGVDWSSPLHF. Written as DNA, the CDR3 is TGTGCCAGCAGCCTAAATCTCCTGGGGGTTGATTGGTCTTCACCCCTCCACTTT. This chain connects TRBV14 to TRBJ1-6, with D tentatively TRBD1 (5 bases). The germline gives CDR1 SGHDN, CDR2 FVKESK. V lost 4 bases, J lost 9 bases, and 25 bases lay in between. CDR3 size: 18 residues.

The chain is built from TRBV5-5 and TRBJ1-5; TRBD1 aligns across 10 bases. CDR3 size: 14 residues. Trimming at V came to 4 bases and at J to 4 bases, leaving 2 bases not matched to a gene. The germline CDR1 and CDR2 sequences are SGHKS and YYEKEE (reference sequence). The CDR3 sequence: CASSTGQGNQPQHF. For the CDR3, the DNA is TGTGCCAGCAGCACGGGACAGGGGAATCAGCCCCAGCATTTT.

The rearrangement uses TRBV30 and TRBJ1-2; D gene uncertain. The CDR3 runs to 11 residues. Per the germline V gene, CDR1 is GTSNPN and CDR2 is SVGIG (reference sequence). With 3 bases removed from V and 1 base from J, the gap between germline ends came to 3 bases. The CDR3 coding sequence is TGTGCCTGGAGATTTAACTATGGCTACACCTTC. It codes for CAWRFNYGYTF.

The CDR3 spells CASSLLGTSTYNEQFF. CDR3 DNA sequence: TGTGCCAGCAGCTTACTCGGGACTAGTACCTACAATGAGCAGTTCTTC. This chain connects TRBV11-1 to TRBJ2-1, with 8 bases that match TRBD2. V shed 2 bases, J shed 2 bases, and the junction held 5 bases outside the gene matches. In germline, CDR1 is SGHAT, CDR2 FQDESV (reference sequence). The CDR3 spans 16 residues.

The genes are TRBV5-4 and TRBJ1-2, with TRBD1 identical over 10 bases. Per the germline V gene, CDR1 is SGHNT and CDR2 is YYREEE (reference sequence). J gave up 5 bases and V 5 bases, and 9 bases lay outside the gene matches. This CDR3 is built from 15 residues. This CDR3 reads CASRHWTGGPYGYTF. The CDR3 bases are TGTGCCAGCAGACATTGGACAGGGGGACCTTATGGCTACACCTTC. The complete variable domain, with remaining parts taken from reference TRBV5-4 and TRBJ1-2, reads ETGVTQSPTHLIKTRGQQVTLRCSSQSGHNTVSWYQQALGQGPQFIFQYYREEENGRGNFPPRFSGLQFPNYSSELNVNALELDDSALYLCASRHWTGGPYGYTFGSGTRLTVV.

The J gene is TRBJ2-1, the V gene TRBV27; 10 nucleotides match TRBD2. The CDR3 contains 15 residues. Germline-derived CDR1 and CDR2 are MNHEY and SMNVEV (reference sequence). V lost 3 bases to trimming and J lost 5 bases; unmatched junction nucleotides: 4. CDR3: CASSLGLAFHNEQFF. CDR3 nucleotides: TGTGCCAGCAGTTTGGGACTAGCGTTCCACAATGAGCAGTTCTTC.

The CDR3 sequence: CASSQDRLGLLEQYF. The CDR3 DNA follows: TGTGCCAGCAGCCAAGATCGACTAGGGCTTCTGGAGCAGTACTTC. The chain is built from TRBV4-2 and TRBJ2-7, with TRBD2 as a possible D gene (6 bases). The CDR3 is made up of 15 amino acids. CDR1 is LGHNA and CDR2 is YNFKEQ in the germline V gene. V lost 0 bases to trimming and J lost 7 bases, with 16 bases between them.

A single count supports this clone. The V call is TRBV5-1, the J call TRBJ2-5; D gene uncertain. V was cut by 1 base and J by 5 bases, with 3 bases left in between. There are 11 residues in the CDR3. Germline lookup yields CDR1 SGHRS and CDR2 YFSETQ. As DNA, the CDR3 is TGCGCCAGCAGCTTGCGGGAGACCCAGTACTTC. As protein: CASSLRETQYF.

The J gene is TRBJ2-3, the V gene TRBV4-1, with 8 bases aligning to TRBD2. Germline V gene data show CDR1 as MGHRA and CDR2 as YSYEKL. The V and J ends lost 1 base and 1 base, in that order; junction bases with no gene match: 4. The CDR3 is 16 amino acids. CDR3 protein: CASSQVFGGGTDTQYF. The CDR3 region has the DNA TGCGCCAGCAGCCAAGTCTTCGGGGGGGGCACAGATACGCAGTATTTT.

This chain uses TRBV7-2 with TRBJ2-7, with D tentatively TRBD2 (6 bases). Per the germline V gene, CDR1 is SGHTA and CDR2 is FQGNSA. This CDR3 is built from 14 residues. Trimming took 6 bases from V and 3 from J, leaving 15 bases between them. The CDR3 is CASRHSGSVYEQYF. The CDR3 nucleotides are TGTGCCAGCAGACATAGCGGTTCTGTCTACGAGCAGTACTTC.

In DNA, the CDR3 is TGTGCCAGCAGTGCTAGACAGGGGAGCACAGATACGCAGTATTTT. This translates into CASSARQGSTDTQYF. The rearrangement links TRBV6-1 to TRBJ2-3, with 8 positions matching TRBD1. Germline CDR1 reads MNHNS; CDR2 reads SASEGT. Trimming at V came to 4 bases and at J to 0 bases, leaving 3 bases not matched to a gene. The CDR3 runs to 15 residues.

This chain joins TRBV10-1 and TRBJ2-3; 7 bases align to TRBD1. CDR3 length equals 16 residues. The V gene end was trimmed by 3 bases and the J gene end by 1 base; junction bases not matched to a gene: 7. Germline CDR1 and CDR2: WNHNN and SYGVQD (reference sequence). The CDR3: CASSELGQGGTDTQYF. The CDR3 nucleotides are TGCGCCAGCAGTGAATTAGGGCAGGGGGGCACAGATACGCAGTATTTT.

The chain joins TRBV5-1 to TRBJ2-1; possible D gene TRBD1, 5 bases. The CDR3 loop spans 12 amino acids. Per the germline V gene, CDR1 is SGHRS and CDR2 is YFSETQ. The ends were cut back, 3 bases at V and 7 bases at J, with 8 bases in the middle. The CDR3 reads CASSSWTNEQFF. The CDR3 nucleotides are TGCGCCAGCAGCTCGTGGACAAATGAGCAGTTCTTC.